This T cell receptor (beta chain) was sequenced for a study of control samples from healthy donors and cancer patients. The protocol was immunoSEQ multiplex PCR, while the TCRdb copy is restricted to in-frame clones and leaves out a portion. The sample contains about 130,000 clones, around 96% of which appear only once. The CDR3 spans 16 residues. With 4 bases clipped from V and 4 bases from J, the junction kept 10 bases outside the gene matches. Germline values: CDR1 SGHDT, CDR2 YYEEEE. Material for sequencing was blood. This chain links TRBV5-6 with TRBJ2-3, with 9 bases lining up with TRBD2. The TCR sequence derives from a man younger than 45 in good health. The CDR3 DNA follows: TGTGCCAGCAGCATTCTTAGCGGGGGCCCACCAGATACGCAGTATTTT. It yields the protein CASSILSGGPPDTQYF.